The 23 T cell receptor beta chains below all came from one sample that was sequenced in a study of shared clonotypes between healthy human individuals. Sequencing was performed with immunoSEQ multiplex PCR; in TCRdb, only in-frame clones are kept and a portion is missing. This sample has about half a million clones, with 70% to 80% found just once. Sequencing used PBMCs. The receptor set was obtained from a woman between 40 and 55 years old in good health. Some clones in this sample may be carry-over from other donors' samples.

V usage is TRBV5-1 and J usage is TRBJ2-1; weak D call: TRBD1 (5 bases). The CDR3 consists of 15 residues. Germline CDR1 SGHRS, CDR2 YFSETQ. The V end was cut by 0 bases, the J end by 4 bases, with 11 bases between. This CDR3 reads CASSLAGFGYNEQFF. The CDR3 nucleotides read TGCGCCAGCAGCTTGGCAGGGTTCGGGTACAATGAGCAGTTCTTC.

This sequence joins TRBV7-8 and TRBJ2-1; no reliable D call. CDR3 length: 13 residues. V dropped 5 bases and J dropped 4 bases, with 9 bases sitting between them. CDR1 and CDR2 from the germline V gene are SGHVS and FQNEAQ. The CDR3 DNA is TGTGCCAGCAGCCAGGATATTTACAATGAGCAGTTCTTC. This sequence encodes CASSQDIYNEQFF.

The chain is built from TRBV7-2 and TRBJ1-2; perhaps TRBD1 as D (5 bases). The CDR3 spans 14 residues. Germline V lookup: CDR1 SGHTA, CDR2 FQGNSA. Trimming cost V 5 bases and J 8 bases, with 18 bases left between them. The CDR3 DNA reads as TGTGCCAGCAGCCCCTCGGCAGGGCTGCGGGGCTACACCTTC. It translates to CASSPSAGLRGYTF.

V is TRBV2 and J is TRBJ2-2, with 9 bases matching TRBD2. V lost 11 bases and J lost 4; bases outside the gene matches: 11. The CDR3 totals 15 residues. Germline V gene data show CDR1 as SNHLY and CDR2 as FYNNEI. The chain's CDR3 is CAGTEAGGSTGELFF. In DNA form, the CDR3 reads TGTGCCGGAACGGAAGCGGGAGGCTCCACCGGGGAGCTGTTTTTT.

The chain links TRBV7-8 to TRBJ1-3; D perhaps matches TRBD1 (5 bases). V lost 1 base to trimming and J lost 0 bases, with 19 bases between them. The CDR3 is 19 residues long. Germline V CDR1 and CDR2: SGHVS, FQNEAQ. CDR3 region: CASSLGAGRDLFSGNTIYF. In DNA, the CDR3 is TGTGCCAGCAGCTTAGGGGCTGGCAGGGACCTGTTCTCTGGAAACACCATATATTTT.

CDR3 nucleotides: TGTGCCAGCAGCAGCCGAAGCTCCTACAATGAGCAGTTCTTC. Translating gives CASSSRSSYNEQFF. The chain links TRBV5-4 to TRBJ2-1; unclear D gene. The V gene lost 4 bases and the J gene lost 0 bases, with 8 bases spanning the gap. The CDR3 is 14 residues long. CDR1 and CDR2 from the germline V gene are SGHNT and YYREEE (reference sequence).

The CDR3 is CASSRGGITRNEQFF. CDR3 sequence (DNA): TGTGCCAGTAGCCGGGGGGGGATCACACGAAATGAGCAGTTCTTC. The V and J genes are TRBV19 and TRBJ2-1; 8 bases fit TRBD2. Germline CDR1 LNHDA, CDR2 SQIVND (reference sequence). The CDR3 totals 15 residues. V dropped 6 bases and J dropped 7; count of bases not matched to a gene: 11.

In DNA form, the CDR3 reads TGTGCCAGCAGCCAACAGGGTTCCGCTACCAACAATGAGCAGTTCTTC. This sequence encodes CASSQQGSATNNEQFF. V usage is TRBV4-2 and J usage is TRBJ2-1; possibly TRBD1 for D (5 bases). The CDR3 covers 16 residues. Trimming took 2 bases from V and 5 from J, leaving 16 bases between them. CDR1 is LGHNA, CDR2 YNFKEQ, per germline.

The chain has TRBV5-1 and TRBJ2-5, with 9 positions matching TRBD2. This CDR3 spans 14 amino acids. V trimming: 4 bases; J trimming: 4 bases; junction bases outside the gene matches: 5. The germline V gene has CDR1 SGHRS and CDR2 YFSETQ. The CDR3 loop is CASSTGTSRETQYF. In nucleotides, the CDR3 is TGCGCCAGCAGCACCGGGACTAGCAGAGAGACCCAGTACTTC.

The CDR3: CASSNPAEQFF. In DNA form, the CDR3 reads TGTGCCAGCAGCAACCCAGCTGAGCAGTTCTTC. This chain joins TRBV7-2 and TRBJ2-1; unclear D gene. CDR3 length: 11 amino acids. Germline assignment: CDR1 SGHTA and CDR2 FQGNSA. Trimming took 5 bases from V and 9 from J, leaving 8 bases between them.

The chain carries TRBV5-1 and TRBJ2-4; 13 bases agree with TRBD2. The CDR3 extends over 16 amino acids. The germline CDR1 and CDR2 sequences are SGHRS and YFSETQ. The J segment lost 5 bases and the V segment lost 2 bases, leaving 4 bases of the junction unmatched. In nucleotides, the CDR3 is TGCGCCAGCAGCTTCGGGACTAGCGGGACGGAAAACATTCAGTACTTC. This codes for CASSFGTSGTENIQYF.

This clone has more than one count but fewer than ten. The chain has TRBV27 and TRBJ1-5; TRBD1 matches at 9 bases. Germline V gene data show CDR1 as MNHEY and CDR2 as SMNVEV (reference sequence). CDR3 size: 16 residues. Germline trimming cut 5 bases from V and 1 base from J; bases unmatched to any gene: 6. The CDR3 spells CASSKGQGLSNQPQHF. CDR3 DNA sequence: TGTGCCAGCAGTAAAGGACAGGGGTTGAGCAATCAGCCCCAGCATTTT.

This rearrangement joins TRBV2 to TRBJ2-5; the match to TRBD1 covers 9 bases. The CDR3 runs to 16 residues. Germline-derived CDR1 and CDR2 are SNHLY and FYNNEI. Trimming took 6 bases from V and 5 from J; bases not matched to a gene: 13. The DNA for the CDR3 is TGTGCCAGCAGCAAACTTATTACAGGGGGCGGCGAGACCCAGTACTTC. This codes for CASSKLITGGGETQYF.

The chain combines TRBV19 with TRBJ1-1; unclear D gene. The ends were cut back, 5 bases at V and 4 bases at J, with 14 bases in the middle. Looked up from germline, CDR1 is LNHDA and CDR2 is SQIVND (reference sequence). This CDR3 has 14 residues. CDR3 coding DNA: TGTGCCAGTAGTCGCACATCTTCGGGCACTGAAGCTTTCTTT. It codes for CASSRTSSGTEAFF.

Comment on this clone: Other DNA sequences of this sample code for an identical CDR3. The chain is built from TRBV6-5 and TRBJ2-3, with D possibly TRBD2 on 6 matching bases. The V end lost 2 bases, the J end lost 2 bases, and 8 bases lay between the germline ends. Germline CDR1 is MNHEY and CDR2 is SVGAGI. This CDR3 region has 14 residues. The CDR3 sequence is CASSYTRDTDTQYF. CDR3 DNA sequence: TGTGCCAGCAGTTACACGCGGGACACAGATACGCAGTATTTT.

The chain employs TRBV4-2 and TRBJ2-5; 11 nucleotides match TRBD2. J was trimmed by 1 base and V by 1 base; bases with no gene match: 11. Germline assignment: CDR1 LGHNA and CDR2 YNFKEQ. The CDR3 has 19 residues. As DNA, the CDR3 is TGTGCCAGCAGCCAAGGCGTGCGTTCTAGCGGGAGGTCCCAAGAGACCCAGTACTTC. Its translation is CASSQGVRSSGRSQETQYF.

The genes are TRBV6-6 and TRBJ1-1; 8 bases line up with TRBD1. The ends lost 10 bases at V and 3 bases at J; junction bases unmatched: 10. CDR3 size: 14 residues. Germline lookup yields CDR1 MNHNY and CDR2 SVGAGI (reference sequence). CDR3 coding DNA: TGTGCCATCCCTAGGTGGACAGGGTACACTGAAGCTTTCTTT. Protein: CAIPRWTGYTEAFF.

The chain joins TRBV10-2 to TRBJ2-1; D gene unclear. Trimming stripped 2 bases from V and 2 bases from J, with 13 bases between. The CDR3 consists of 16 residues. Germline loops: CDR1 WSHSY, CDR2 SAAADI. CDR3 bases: TGCGCCAGCAGTGAGGGGCCTTTGCGGCCCTACAATGAGCAGTTCTTC. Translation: CASSEGPLRPYNEQFF.

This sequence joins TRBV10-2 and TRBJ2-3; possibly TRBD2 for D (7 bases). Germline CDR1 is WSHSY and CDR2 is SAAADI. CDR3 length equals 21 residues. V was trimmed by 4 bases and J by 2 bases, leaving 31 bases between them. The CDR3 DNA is TGCGCCAGCAGTGGGGGGCGGCTAGCGGTTGTCTATGGCGGGTACACAGATACGCAGTATTTT. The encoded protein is CASSGGRLAVVYGGYTDTQYF.

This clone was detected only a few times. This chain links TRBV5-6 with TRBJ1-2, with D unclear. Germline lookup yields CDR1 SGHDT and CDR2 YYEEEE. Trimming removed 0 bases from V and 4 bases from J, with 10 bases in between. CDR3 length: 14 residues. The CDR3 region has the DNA TGTGCCAGCAGCTTGGCCAACCGGGGCTATGGCTACACCTTC. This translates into CASSLANRGYGYTF.

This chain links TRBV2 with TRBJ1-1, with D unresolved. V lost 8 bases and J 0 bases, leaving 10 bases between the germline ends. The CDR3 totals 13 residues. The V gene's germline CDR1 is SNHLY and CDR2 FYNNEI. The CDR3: CASVRILNTEAFF. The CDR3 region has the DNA TGTGCCAGCGTCAGGATTTTGAACACTGAAGCTTTCTTT.

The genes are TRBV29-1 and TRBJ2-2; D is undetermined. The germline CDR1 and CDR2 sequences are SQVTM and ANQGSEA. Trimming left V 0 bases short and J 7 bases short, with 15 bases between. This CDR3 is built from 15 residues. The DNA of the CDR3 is TGCAGCGTTGAAGATGCTAAGACCGCGGACGGGGAGCTGTTTTTT. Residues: CSVEDAKTADGELFF.

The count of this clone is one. The CDR3 is CASTLGTENSPLHF. CDR3 DNA sequence: TGTGCCAGCACCCTCGGGACGGAGAATTCACCCCTCCACTTT. The gene calls are TRBV6-1 and TRBJ1-6; tentative D call: TRBD1 (5 bases). V was trimmed by 7 bases and J by 7 bases, leaving 14 bases between them. From germline, CDR1 is MNHNS and CDR2 SASEGT. The CDR3 totals 14 residues.